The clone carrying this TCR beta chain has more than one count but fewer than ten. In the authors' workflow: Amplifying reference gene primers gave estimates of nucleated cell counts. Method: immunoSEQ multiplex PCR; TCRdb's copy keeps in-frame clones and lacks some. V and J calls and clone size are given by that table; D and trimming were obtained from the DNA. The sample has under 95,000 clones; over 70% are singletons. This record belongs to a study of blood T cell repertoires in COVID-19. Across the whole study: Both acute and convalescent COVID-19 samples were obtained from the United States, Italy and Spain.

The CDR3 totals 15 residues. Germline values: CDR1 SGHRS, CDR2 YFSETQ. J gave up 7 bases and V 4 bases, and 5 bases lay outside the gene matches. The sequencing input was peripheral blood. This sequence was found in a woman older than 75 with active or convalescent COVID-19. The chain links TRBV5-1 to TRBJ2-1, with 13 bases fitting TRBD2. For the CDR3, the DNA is TGCGCCAGCAGCCTAACTAGCGGGGGGGCGAATGAGCAGTTCTTC. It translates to CASSLTSGGANEQFF.